This T cell receptor (beta chain) was observed in a study of cytomegalovirus exposure and HLA in healthy donors. General study findings and limits: Available immune exposure information covered CMV serostatus only. What was likely a sequencing artifact was a cluster of highly shared sequence variants. Later analysis associated a missense DCLRE1C variant with TCR beta V- and J-gene trimming.

This CDR3 has 14 residues. Germline CDR1 WSHSY, CDR2 SAAADI. With 6 bases removed from V and 9 bases from J, the gap between germline ends came to 15 bases. This cohort consisted of healthy bone marrow donors. A note on this clone: The antigen remains undetermined.

The primer mix had 60 Vbeta and 13 Jbeta primers. Using immunoSEQ multiplex PCR, the repertoire was profiled, and TCRdb retains in-frame clones only, with some absent. Of approximately 220,000 clones in the sample, 65% to 85% were seen once. This TCR was recovered from a young man in good health and CMV-seronegative. Sequencing was done on a sample of PBMCs. This chain joins TRBV10-2 and TRBJ1-6; D unclear. The CDR3 loop reads CASRAQEARSPLHF. Written as DNA, the CDR3 is TGCGCCAGCAGGGCCCAGGAGGCGCGTTCACCCCTCCACTTT.